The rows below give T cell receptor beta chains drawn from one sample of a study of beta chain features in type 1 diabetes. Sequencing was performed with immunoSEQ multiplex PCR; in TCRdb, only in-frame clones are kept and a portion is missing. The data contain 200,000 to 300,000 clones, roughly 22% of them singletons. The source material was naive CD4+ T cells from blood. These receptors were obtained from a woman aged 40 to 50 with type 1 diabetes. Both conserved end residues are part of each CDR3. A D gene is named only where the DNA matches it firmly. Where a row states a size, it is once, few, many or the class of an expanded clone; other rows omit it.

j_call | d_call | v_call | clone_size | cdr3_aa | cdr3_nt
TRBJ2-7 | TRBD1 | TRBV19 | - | CASSTGGSFGKQYF | TGTGCCAGTAGTACAGGGGGAAGTTTCGGAAAGCAGTACTTC
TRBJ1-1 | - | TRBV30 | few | CAWSVLEELTEAFF | TGTGCCTGGAGTGTACTCGAGGAGTTGACTGAAGCTTTCTTT
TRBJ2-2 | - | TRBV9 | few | CASSVGRQENTGELFF | TGTGCCAGCAGCGTAGGACGGCAGGAGAACACCGGGGAGCTGTTTTTT
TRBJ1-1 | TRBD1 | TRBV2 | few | CASTRDRGEPEAFF | TGTGCCAGCACCAGGGACAGGGGCGAACCTGAAGCTTTCTTT
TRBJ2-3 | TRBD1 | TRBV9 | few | CASSVEAGGNADTQYF | TGTGCCAGCAGCGTAGAGGCAGGGGGAAATGCAGATACGCAGTATTTT
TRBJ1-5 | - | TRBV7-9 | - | CASSLGIPGDQPQHF | TGTGCCAGCAGCTTAGGGATCCCCGGGGATCAGCCCCAGCATTTT
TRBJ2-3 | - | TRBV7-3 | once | CASSLTADTQYF | TGTGCCAGCAGCCTAACCGCAGATACGCAGTATTTT
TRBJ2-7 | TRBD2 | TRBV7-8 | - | CASSRTSGAYEQYF | TGTGCCAGCAGCCGGACTAGCGGTGCCTACGAGCAGTACTTC
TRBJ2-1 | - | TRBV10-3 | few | CAISWDWDNEQFF | TGTGCCATCAGTTGGGACTGGGACAATGAGCAGTTCTTC
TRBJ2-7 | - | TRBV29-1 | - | CSVSEPQGPPYEQYF | TGCAGCGTCTCTGAACCTCAGGGTCCCCCCTACGAGCAGTACTTC
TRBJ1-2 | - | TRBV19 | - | CASSMGTSGYTF | TGTGCCAGTAGTATGGGGACATCCGGCTACACCTTC
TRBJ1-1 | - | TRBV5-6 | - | CASSAGPTRAFF | TGTGCCAGCAGCGCGGGACCGACTCGGGCTTTCTTT
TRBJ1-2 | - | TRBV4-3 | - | CASSQQGLSYGYTF | TGCGCCAGCAGCCAACAGGGGCTAAGCTATGGCTACACCTTC
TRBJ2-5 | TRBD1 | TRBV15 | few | CATSRDRTGKETQYF | TGTGCCACCAGCAGAGACCGGACAGGGAAGGAGACCCAGTACTTC
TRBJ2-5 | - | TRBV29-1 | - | CSVDHAGETQYF | TGCAGCGTTGACCACGCGGGTGAGACCCAGTACTTC
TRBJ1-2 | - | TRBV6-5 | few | CASSLQGGDGYTF | TGTGCCAGCAGTTTACAGGGAGGGGATGGCTACACCTTC
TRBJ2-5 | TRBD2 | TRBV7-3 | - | CASSLGAGGPQETQYF | TGTGCCAGCAGCTTAGGGGCGGGAGGGCCGCAAGAGACCCAGTACTTC
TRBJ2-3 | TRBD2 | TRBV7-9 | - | CASSWGLAGPGDTQYF | TGTGCCAGCAGTTGGGGACTAGCGGGGCCCGGAGATACGCAGTATTTT
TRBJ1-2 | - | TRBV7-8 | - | CASSYGQSAGYTF | TGTGCCAGCAGCTATGGACAGTCTGCTGGCTACACCTTC
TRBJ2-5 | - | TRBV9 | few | CASSPSLRQNQYF | TGTGCCAGCAGCCCCTCCCTCCGCCAGAACCAGTACTTC
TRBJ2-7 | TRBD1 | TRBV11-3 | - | CASSRAGTDYEQYF | TGTGCCAGCAGCCGAGCCGGGACAGACTACGAGCAGTACTTC
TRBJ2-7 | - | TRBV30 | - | CAWRRVNYEQYF | TGTGCCTGGAGGCGTGTGAACTACGAGCAGTACTTC
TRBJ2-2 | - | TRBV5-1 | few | CASSWAGPPNTGELFF | TGCGCCAGCAGCTGGGCGGGACCTCCGAACACCGGGGAGCTGTTTTTT
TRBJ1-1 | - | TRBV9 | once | CASSVEHRTTEAFF | TGTGCCAGCAGCGTAGAGCACAGGACCACTGAAGCTTTCTTT
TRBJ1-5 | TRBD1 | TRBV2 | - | CASRGTAHQPQHF | TGTGCCAGCAGAGGGACAGCCCATCAGCCCCAGCATTTT
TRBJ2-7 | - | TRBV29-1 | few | CSVLAGTYEQYF | TGCAGCGTTCTTGCCGGGACCTACGAGCAGTACTTC
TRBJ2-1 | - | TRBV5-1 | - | CASSRQTSYNEQFF | TGCGCCAGCAGCCGACAGACCTCCTACAATGAGCAGTTCTTC
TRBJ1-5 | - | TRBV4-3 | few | CASSQDANQPQHF | TGCGCCAGCAGCCAAGATGCGAATCAGCCCCAGCATTTT
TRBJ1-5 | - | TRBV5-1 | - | CASSTEEGQPQHF | TGCGCCAGCTCGACAGAGGAAGGGCAGCCCCAGCATTTT
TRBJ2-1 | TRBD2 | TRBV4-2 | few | CASSPAGTRQINEQFF | TGTGCCAGCAGCCCTGCCGGGACTAGACAAATCAATGAGCAGTTCTTC
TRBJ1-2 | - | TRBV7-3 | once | CASSYTGYDGYTF | TGTGCCAGCAGCTACACCGGGTACGATGGCTACACCTTC
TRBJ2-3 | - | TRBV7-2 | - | CASSTPRRGQTDTQYF | TGTGCCAGCAGCACCCCCCGGAGGGGGCAGACAGATACGCAGTATTTT
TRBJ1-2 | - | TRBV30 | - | CAWIQGQSYGYTF | TGTGCCTGGATTCAGGGGCAAAGCTATGGCTACACCTTC
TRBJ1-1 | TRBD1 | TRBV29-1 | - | CSVGDRENTEAFF | TGCAGCGTCGGGGACAGGGAGAACACTGAAGCTTTCTTT
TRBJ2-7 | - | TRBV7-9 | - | CASSLEETEQYF | TGTGCCAGCAGCTTAGAAGAGACAGAGCAGTACTTC
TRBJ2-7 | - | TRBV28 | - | CASSLLGPSYEQYF | TGTGCCAGCAGTTTGTTGGGGCCATCCTACGAGCAGTACTTC
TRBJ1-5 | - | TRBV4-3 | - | CASSQEVRGNQPQHF | TGCGCCAGCAGCCAAGAGGTCAGAGGTAATCAGCCCCAGCATTTT
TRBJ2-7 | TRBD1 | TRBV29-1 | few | CSVAGWDSAYEQYF | TGCAGCGTTGCGGGATGGGACAGCGCCTACGAGCAGTACTTC